Presented here are 10 T cell receptor beta chains from one specimen sequenced in a study of blood T cells in healthy people across ages. A sample-barcoded 5' primer and a J-beta primer mix were used in a second PCR of about 6 to 11 cycles. TCRdb independently ran MiXCR on the 5' RACE reads; one entry per CDR3 protein. Of roughly 830,000 distinct CDR3 sequences listed, 60% to 80% are singletons. Sequenced material: blood. The receptors were sampled from a man younger than 45 in good health.

The V call is TRBV4-3, the J call TRBJ2-1; 8 nucleotides align to TRBD1. Germline trimming cut 0 bases from V and 8 bases from J; bases unmatched to any gene: 6. Germline-derived CDR1 and CDR2 are LGHNA and YSLEER. This CDR3 contains 15 residues. This CDR3 reads CASSQEDREIDEQFF. The CDR3, as DNA: TGCGCCAGCAGCCAAGAGGACAGGGAAATCGATGAGCAGTTCTTC.

About this clonotype: The junction differs from germline at one of its ends, possibly a read error. The CDR3 bases are TGTGCCAGCAGACGTGAAGGCTCTGGGGCCGACGTCCTGACTTTC. Translating gives CASRREGSGADVLTF. The gene calls are TRBV6-5 and TRBJ2-6; tentatively, D is TRBD1 (5 bases). Germline V CDR1 and CDR2: MNHEY, SVGAGI. This CDR3 has 15 residues.

This clonotype was seen only once. This chain joins TRBV20-1 and TRBJ2-5; D unclear. With 0 bases removed from V and 4 bases from J, the gap between germline ends came to 12 bases. Per germline, CDR1 DFQATT and CDR2 SNEGSKA (reference sequence). This CDR3 spans 14 amino acids. As DNA, the CDR3 is TGCAGTGCTAGAGATTGGTCCTTATCAGAGACCCAGTACTTC. It specifies CSARDWSLSETQYF.

The chain links TRBV27 to TRBJ2-7; a possible D gene is TRBD1 (5 bases). V gave up 6 bases and J gave up 6 bases, with 15 bases separating them. This CDR3 is 13 amino acids long. CDR1 and CDR2 from the germline V gene are MNHEY and SMNVEV (reference sequence). CDR3 sequence reads: CASSSDRNSEQYF. CDR3 DNA sequence: TGTGCCAGCAGCTCCGACAGAAACAGCGAGCAGTACTTC.

This clonotype was picked up a small number of times. The J gene is TRBJ2-1, the V gene TRBV7-9; TRBD2 matches at 8 bases. This CDR3 spans 15 amino acids. Germline assignment: CDR1 SEHNR and CDR2 FQNEAQ (reference sequence). After removal of 5 bases from V and 2 bases from J, the junction contained 5 bases not matched to a gene. In DNA form, the CDR3 reads TGTGCCAGCAGCAACGGGCGGGGGGCCTACAATGAGCAGTTCTTC. Its protein is CASSNGRGAYNEQFF.

This clonotype was counted only a few times. The genes are TRBV7-9 and TRBJ1-1; 7 nucleotides match TRBD1. The CDR3 is 11 residues long. V was clipped by 6 bases and J by 6 bases; unmatched bases: 1. Germline CDR1 reads SEHNR; CDR2 reads FQNEAQ (reference sequence). The CDR3 DNA is TGTGCCAGCAGTCAGGGGGCTGAAGCTTTCTTT. This gives the protein CASSQGAEAFF.

This clonotype was observed a few times. The V call is TRBV5-1, the J call TRBJ1-6; 8 nucleotides line up with TRBD1. This CDR3 contains 15 residues. With V trimmed by 0 bases and J by 7 bases, 3 bases remained unmatched. Per germline, CDR1 SGHRS and CDR2 YFSETQ. The DNA for the CDR3 is TGCGCCAGCAGCTTGGATCCAGGGGGCAATTCACCCCTCCACTTT. It translates to CASSLDPGGNSPLHF.

The sample holds a few counts of this clonotype. The chain recombines TRBV12-3 or TRBV12-4 with TRBJ2-6; D is undetermined. V shed 3 bases and J shed 1 base, with 10 bases lying between them. CDR3 length: 16 residues. CDR3 bases: TGTGCCAGCAGTTTCCACGGTGGGTCTGGGGCCAACGTCCTGACTTTC. Translated, it gives CASSFHGGSGANVLTF.

The DNA of the CDR3 is TGCAGCGTTGAGGGGTTCAGCAATGAGCAGTTCTTC. It codes for CSVEGFSNEQFF. The chain is built from TRBV29-1 and TRBJ2-1; D not resolved. Germline lookup yields CDR1 SQVTM and CDR2 ANQGSEA. V was pared by 3 bases and J by 6 bases, with 9 bases between. The length of the CDR3 is 12 residues.

V usage is TRBV28 and J usage is TRBJ2-5; D may be TRBD2 (6 bases). The CDR3 contains 14 residues. CDR1 MDHEN and CDR2 SYDVKM come from the germline V gene. Trimming took 2 bases from V and 7 from J, leaving 14 bases between them. The CDR3 DNA reads as TGTGCCAGCAGTTTACCCGGACTAAGTACGACCCAGTACTTC. Residues: CASSLPGLSTTQYF.